This T cell receptor beta chain was captured in a study of tumor-infiltrating lymphocytes in oesophageal squamous cell carcinoma. Germline assignment: CDR1 SGHTA and CDR2 FQGNSA. There are 17 residues in the CDR3. Via MiXCR, TCRdb re-called the PCR reads, giving one row per CDR3 protein. The sample shows 7,000 to 9,000 distinct CDR3 sequences, about 15% of them seen only once. Sequenced sample: blood. The receptor was isolated from a male donor with esophageal squamous cell carcinoma. The chain recombines TRBV7-2 with TRBJ2-5; the match to TRBD2 covers 12 bases. The DNA end favors TRBJ2-3, so the J call may be wrong. CDR3 in amino acids: CASSPGGLAGLSDTQYF. DNA for the CDR3: TGTGCCAGCAGCCCAGGAGGACTAGCGGGGTTAAGCGATACGCAGTATTTT.